A single sample is the source of the 20 T cell receptor beta chains below, sequenced in a study of Graves' ophthalmopathy and Graves' hyperthyroidism. As the template, RNA transcripts were used to amplify TCR beta CDR3 regions. The workflow started with a first-round RT-PCR run with HTBI primers and then moved on to a second-round multiplex PCR. Each CDR3 protein is one row after TCRdb ran MiXCR on the multiplex PCR reads. The data contain 170,000 or so distinct CDR3 sequences, less than 45% of them seen just once; the ten biggest clones take up 5.8%. Sequencing was performed on peripheral blood. The origin of the receptors is a woman in her thirties or forties with Graves' ophthalmopathy.

CDR3 nucleotides: TGTGCCACCACGGCGGGAGGGGCTGGACTGGACTCCTACGAGCAGTACTTC. It encodes CATTAGGAGLDSYEQYF. V is TRBV28 and J is TRBJ2-7, with TRBD2 identical over 9 bases. This CDR3 has 17 amino acids. V gave up 10 bases and J gave up 0 bases; unmatched junction bases: 16. CDR1 MDHEN and CDR2 SYDVKM come from the germline V gene.

In this sample, this clonotype turned up many times. The chain couples TRBV6-2 or TRBV6-3 to TRBJ2-7; no clear D. This CDR3 has 12 amino acids. Germline V gene data show CDR1 as MNHEY and CDR2 as SVGEGT. The V end was cut by 5 bases, the J end by 4 bases, with 9 bases between. The DNA of the CDR3 is TGTGCCAGCAGTGAGTCAGTTTACGAGCAGTACTTC. Its translation is CASSESVYEQYF.

The sample holds many counts of this clonotype. This chain links TRBV24-1 with TRBJ2-5; tentative D call: TRBD1 (5 bases). The CDR3 spans 14 residues. The germline V and J ends were trimmed by 5 bases and 2 bases, with 11 bases remaining between them. Germline CDR1 and CDR2: KGHDR and SFDVKD. The CDR3: CATSGGRRQETQYF. The CDR3 DNA follows: TGTGCCACCAGTGGGGGCAGGAGACAAGAGACCCAGTACTTC.

The chain employs TRBV6-2 or TRBV6-3 and TRBJ2-2; 9 bases match TRBD2. V dropped 7 bases and J dropped 4; count of bases not matched to a gene: 16. Germline V CDR1 and CDR2: MNHEY, SVGEGT. This CDR3 is 18 amino acids long. CDR3 amino acids: CASKTFFSGSSGTGELFF. The CDR3 DNA reads as TGTGCCAGCAAAACCTTCTTTAGCGGGAGTAGCGGCACCGGGGAGCTGTTTTTT.

In its sample, this clonotype was seen many times. The chain is built from TRBV20-1 and TRBJ2-7; D ambiguous. The V end lost 1 base, the J end lost 0 bases, and 10 bases lay between the germline ends. Germline V gene lookup returns CDR1 DFQATT and CDR2 SNEGSKA (reference sequence). The CDR3 sequence is 14 residues long. The CDR3 is CSARADWRSYEQYF. In DNA, the CDR3 is TGCAGTGCTAGAGCTGACTGGCGCTCCTACGAGCAGTACTTC.

The table lists this clonotype with many counts. The genes are TRBV5-5 and TRBJ2-5, with D perhaps being TRBD1 or TRBD2 (6 bases each). With 4 bases removed from V and 7 bases from J, the gap between germline ends came to 23 bases. There are 16 residues in the CDR3. Germline V gene data show CDR1 as SGHKS and CDR2 as YYEKEE (reference sequence). CDR3 bases: TGTGCCAGCAGCCCGATAACCCCGACTAGGGGGGCGACCCAGTACTTC. As protein: CASSPITPTRGATQYF.

In this sample, this clonotype turned up many times. This chain uses TRBV4-2 with TRBJ1-2, with TRBD1 matching 9 bases. The CDR3 loop spans 18 amino acids. V was pared by 0 bases and J by 4 bases, with 12 bases of the junction left unmatched. In germline, CDR1 is LGHNA, CDR2 YNFKEQ. CDR3 in DNA: TGTGCCAGCAGCCAAGATCTACAGGGGGCTAGTTCTGGCTATGGCTACACCTTC. This codes for CASSQDLQGASSGYGYTF.

This clonotype was recorded many times. This chain links TRBV15 with TRBJ2-6, with D unclear. This CDR3 is built from 16 residues. V was clipped by 1 base and J by 2 bases, with 9 bases between them. CDR1 and CDR2 (germline): LNHNV, YYDKDF (reference sequence). This chain's CDR3 is CATSRGGRTGANVLTF. The CDR3 DNA is TGTGCCACCAGCAGAGGAGGCAGGACTGGGGCCAACGTCCTGACTTTC. Full variable domain (outside the CDR3, taken from reference TRBV15 and TRBJ2-6): DAMVIQNPRYQVTQFGKPVTLSCSQTLNHNVMYWYQQKSSQAPKLLFHYYDKDFNNEADTPDNFQSRRPNTSFCFLDIRSPGLGDTAMYLCATSRGGRTGANVLTFGAGSRLTVL.

This clonotype was seen repeatedly, ten times or more. CDR3 nucleotides: TGTGCCAGCAGCTTAGAGGCGACCCAGTACTTC. Translating it yields CASSLEATQYF. This chain connects TRBV7-2 to TRBJ2-5; D unresolved. CDR3 size: 11 residues. Germline V gives CDR1 SGHTA, CDR2 FQGNSA. V lost 1 base and J 7 bases, leaving 4 bases between the germline ends. Full variable domain (missing parts from reference TRBV7-2 and TRBJ2-5): GAGVSQSPSNKVTEKGKDVELRCDPISGHTALYWYRQSLGQGLEFLIYFQGNSAPDKSGLPSDRFSAERTGGSVSTLTIQRTQQEDSAVYLCASSLEATQYFGPGTRLLVL.

The gene calls are TRBV6-1 and TRBJ2-7, with 11 bases lining up with TRBD2. J was trimmed by 5 bases and V by 4 bases; bases with no gene match: 7. Germline V gives CDR1 MNHNS, CDR2 SASEGT. The CDR3 contains 15 residues. CDR3 DNA: TGTGCCAGCAGTGGTCCTAGCGGGAGGTCCGACGAGCAGTACTTC. This sequence encodes CASSGPSGRSDEQYF.

This clonotype appeared many times. This rearrangement joins TRBV4-1 to TRBJ2-7; no clear D. V was shortened by 0 bases and J by 2 bases, with 11 bases between the two germline ends. There are 15 residues in the CDR3. Germline assignment: CDR1 MGHRA and CDR2 YSYEKL. The DNA of the CDR3 is TGCGCCAGCAGCCAAGAGGTCGCTTCGACCTACGAGCAGTACTTC. Its protein product is CASSQEVASTYEQYF.

This clonotype was counted many times. The J gene is TRBJ1-5, the V gene TRBV7-2; D not resolved. Trimming took off 3 bases at V and 4 bases at J, with 4 bases between the two ends. Germline V gives CDR1 SGHTA, CDR2 FQGNSA. This CDR3 has 12 residues. CDR3 in DNA: TGTGCCAGCAGCTTCCCTAATCAGCCCCAGCATTTT. Encoded protein: CASSFPNQPQHF.

This clonotype was picked up many times. J is TRBJ1-5 and V is TRBV28; D is possibly TRBD1 (6 bases). From germline, CDR1 is MDHEN and CDR2 SYDVKM. The CDR3 has 15 residues. V lost 1 base and J lost 1, with 8 bases in between. In DNA, the CDR3 is TGTGCCAGCAGTTTATTAGGACAGAGCAATCAGCCCCAGCATTTT. It encodes CASSLLGQSNQPQHF.

The chain combines TRBV6-1 with TRBJ2-7; 8 nucleotides line up with TRBD2. CDR1 and CDR2 from the germline V gene are MNHNS and SASEGT. This CDR3 has 11 amino acids. CDR3 sequence (DNA): TGTTCAGCGGGGGTCGGGGGAGAGCAGTACTTC. Its protein product is CSAGVGGEQYF.

This clonotype was recorded at least ten times. The chain links TRBV29-1 to TRBJ1-2; the match to TRBD1 covers 11 bases. V shed 6 bases, J shed 4 bases, and the junction held 10 bases outside the gene matches. Germline V lookup: CDR1 SQVTM, CDR2 ANQGSEA. The length of the CDR3 is 15 residues. This chain's CDR3 is CSVNDPGTGGYGYTF. The DNA of the CDR3 is TGCAGCGTCAATGACCCCGGGACAGGGGGCTATGGCTACACCTTC.

Many counts were recorded for this clonotype. The chain links TRBV4-1 to TRBJ1-1; tentatively, D is TRBD1 (6 bases). V shed 4 bases and J shed 5 bases, with 17 bases lying between them. The CDR3 has 15 amino acids. Germline CDR1 reads MGHRA; CDR2 reads YSYEKL. For the CDR3, the DNA is TGCGCCAGCAGCCCGAGGACAGTGGTTGGGACTGAAGCTTTCTTT. Its protein product is CASSPRTVVGTEAFF.

The V and J genes are TRBV28 and TRBJ2-7, with D possibly being TRBD2 (5 bases). This CDR3 has 14 amino acids. V lost 5 bases and J lost 3, with 14 bases in between. Germline V lookup: CDR1 MDHEN, CDR2 SYDVKM. The CDR3 sequence is CASSLLDGNYEQYF. The CDR3 DNA follows: TGTGCCAGCAGTCTACTGGACGGGAACTACGAGCAGTACTTC. Filled out from reference TRBV28 and TRBJ2-7, the complete variable domain reads DVKVTQSSRYLVKRTGEKVFLECVQDMDHENMFWYRQDPGLGLRLIYFSYDVKMKEKGDIPEGYSVSREKKERFSLILESASTNQTSMYLCASSLLDGNYEQYFGPGTRLTVT.

This clonotype was counted ten times or more. V and J are TRBV12-3 or TRBV12-4 and TRBJ1-2, with D unresolved. This CDR3 region has 11 residues. V lost 7 bases and J lost 8, with 11 bases in between. In DNA, the CDR3 is TGTGCCAGCACGGCCGGGCGCGGCTACACCTTC. This codes for CASTAGRGYTF.

This clonotype was seen a few times. The V call is TRBV14, the J call TRBJ1-2; D is undetermined. Between the trimmed V and J ends, which lost 0 bases and 8 bases, there was a span of 16 bases. CDR1 SGHDN and CDR2 FVKESK come from the germline V gene. CDR3 length: 15 residues. The CDR3 DNA is TGTGCCAGCAGCCAAGATAACGGCTACGTTAGCGGCTACACCTTC. It codes for CASSQDNGYVSGYTF.

This clonotype was picked up many times. The chain links TRBV7-2 to TRBJ2-5; 7 positions match TRBD2. Unmatched junction bases numbered 10, after V lost 4 bases and J lost 5 bases. CDR3 length equals 15 residues. Germline V CDR1 and CDR2: SGHTA, FQGNSA. The chain's CDR3 is CASSSTSAVIETQYF. The CDR3 nucleotides are TGTGCCAGCAGCTCCACTAGCGCCGTCATCGAGACCCAGTACTTC.